This T cell receptor (beta chain) was observed in a study of PD-L1 blockade in urothelial cancer. Looking at the study overall: Blood samples had a median of 141,255 T cells, some 83,000 unique TCRs, and clonality around 0.08.

This clone was detected once. Measured with immunoSEQ multiplex PCR; TCRdb has only the in-frame clones, and not every one. Among about 38,000 clones listed, around nine tenths were seen once. Each patient gave between 1 and 8 samples, pretreatment and on-treatment. This CDR3 contains 17 residues. V shed 2 bases and J shed 1 base, with 15 bases lying between them. Germline V gene data show CDR1 as MGHRA and CDR2 as YSYEKL. The TCR comes from a man between 65 and 85 years old with urothelial cancer. This chain uses TRBV4-1 with TRBJ2-1; a weak D match, TRBD2 (6 bases). The material sequenced was PBMCs, taken around atezolizumab (anti-PD-L1) treatment. The CDR3 sequence: CASSQIGVSGSYNEQFF. Here the CDR3 DNA reads TGCGCCAGCAGCCAAATTGGAGTCAGCGGGTCCTACAATGAGCAGTTCTTC.